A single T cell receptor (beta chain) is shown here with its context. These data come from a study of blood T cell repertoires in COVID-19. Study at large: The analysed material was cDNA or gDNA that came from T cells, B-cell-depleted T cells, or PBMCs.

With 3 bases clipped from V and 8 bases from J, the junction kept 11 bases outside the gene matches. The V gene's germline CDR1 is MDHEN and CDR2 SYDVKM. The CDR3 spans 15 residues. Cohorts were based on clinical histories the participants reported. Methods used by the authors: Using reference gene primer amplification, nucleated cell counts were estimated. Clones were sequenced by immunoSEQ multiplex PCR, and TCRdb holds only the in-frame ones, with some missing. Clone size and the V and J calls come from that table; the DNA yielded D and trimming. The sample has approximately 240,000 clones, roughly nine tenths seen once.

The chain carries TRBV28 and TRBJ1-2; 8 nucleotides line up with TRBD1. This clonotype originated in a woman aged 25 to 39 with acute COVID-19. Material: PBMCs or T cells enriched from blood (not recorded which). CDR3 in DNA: TGTGCCAGCAGTTTGCCAGGGGGCTTTTTGGGAGGCTACACCTTC. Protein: CASSLPGGFLGGYTF.